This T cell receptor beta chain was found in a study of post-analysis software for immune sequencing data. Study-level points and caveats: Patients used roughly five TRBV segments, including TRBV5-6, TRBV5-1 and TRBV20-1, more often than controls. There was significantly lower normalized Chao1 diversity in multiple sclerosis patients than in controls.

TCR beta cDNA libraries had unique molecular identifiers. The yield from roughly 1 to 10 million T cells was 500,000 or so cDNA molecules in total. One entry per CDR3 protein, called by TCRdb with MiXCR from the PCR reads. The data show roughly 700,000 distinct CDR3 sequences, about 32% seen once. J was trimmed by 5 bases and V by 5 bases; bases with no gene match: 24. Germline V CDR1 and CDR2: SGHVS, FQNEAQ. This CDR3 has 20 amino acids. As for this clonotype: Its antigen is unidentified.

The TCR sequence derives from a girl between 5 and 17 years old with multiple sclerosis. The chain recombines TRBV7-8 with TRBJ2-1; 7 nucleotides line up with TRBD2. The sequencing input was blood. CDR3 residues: CASSLPPTCRLAPLNNEQFF. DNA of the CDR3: TGTGCCAGCAGCCTCCCCCCAACATGCAGACTAGCCCCTCTTAACAATGAGCAGTTCTTC.